The present entry profiles one T cell receptor (beta chain) with its context. Its antigen is still unknown. Only in-frame clones appear in the TCRdb table, and some are missing; sequencing was by immunoSEQ multiplex PCR. The top ten clones hold about 20% of a sample with 8,000 to 8,500 clones, around 84% of them seen once. V was pared by 1 base and J by 2 bases, with 10 bases between. This CDR3 has 15 residues. The germline V gene encodes CDR1 SEHNR and CDR2 FQNEAQ (reference sequence). The data were taken from a study of PD-1 blockade in classical Hodgkin lymphoma. Findings and limits, study-wide: CD4+ TCR diversity, unlike CD8+, climbed significantly by C4D1.

All patients relapsed after autologous stem cell transplantation, and brentuximab vedotin exposure varied. Negative selection with magnets was how CD8+ T cells were isolated from the thawed PBMCs. This sequence originates from a human donor with classical Hodgkin lymphoma. The sample here was CD8+ T cells from blood, taken at baseline. The chain carries TRBV7-9 and TRBJ2-3; D unresolved. Here the CDR3 DNA reads TGTGCCAGCAGCTTAGAGGCAGCTTCCACAGATACGCAGTATTTT. Its protein product is CASSLEAASTDTQYF.